Here is one T cell receptor (beta chain) with its context. No antigen is known for it. Sequencing was at deep level. Assay used: immunoSEQ multiplex PCR; TCRdb lists only in-frame clones, some missing. The sample lists about 1.9 million clones, about 94% occurring once. Terminally differentiated effector memory CD45RA+ cells were left out of the naive CD8 fraction, which was CD45RO-negative and positively selected for CCR7. The source of the sample is a study of shared clonotypes between healthy human individuals. Findings of the study overall: Generally, estimated richness proved larger in naive subsets than it did in memory subsets. The study sampled only blood, and tissue repertoires likely differ.

The V and J ends lost 1 base and 7 bases respectively, with 11 bases between them. The V gene's germline CDR1 is SGHAT and CDR2 FQNNGV. The CDR3 extends over 14 amino acids. The J gene is TRBJ2-1, the V gene TRBV11-2, with D perhaps TRBD2 (6 bases). This TCR was sampled from a young man in good health. Some clones in this sample may be carry-over from other donors' samples. Sequenced input: naive CD8+ T cells from PBMCs. The CDR3 DNA reads TGTGCCAGCAGCTTAGTGGCGGGAATGAATGAGCAGTTCTTC. It yields the protein CASSLVAGMNEQFF. Full variable domain (rest looked up from reference TRBV11-2 and TRBJ2-1): EAGVAQSPRYKIIEKRQSVAFWCNPISGHATLYWYQQILGQGPKLLIQFQNNGVVDDSQLPKDRFSAERLKGVDSTLKIQPAKLEDSAVYLCASSLVAGMNEQFFGPGTRLTVL.